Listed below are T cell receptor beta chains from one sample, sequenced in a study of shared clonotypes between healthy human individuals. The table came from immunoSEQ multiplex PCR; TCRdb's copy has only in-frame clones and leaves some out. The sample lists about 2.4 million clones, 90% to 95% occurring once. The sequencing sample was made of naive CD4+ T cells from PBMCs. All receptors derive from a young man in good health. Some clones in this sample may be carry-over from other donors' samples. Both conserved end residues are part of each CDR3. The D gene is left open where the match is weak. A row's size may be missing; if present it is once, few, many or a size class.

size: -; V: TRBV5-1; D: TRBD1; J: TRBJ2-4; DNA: TGCGCCAGCAGCATAGGGACAGAACTAGCCAAAAACATTCAGTACTTC; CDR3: CASSIGTELAKNIQYF
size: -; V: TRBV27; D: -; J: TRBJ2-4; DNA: TGTGCCAGCAGTTTCAGCTTCGACAAAAACATTCAGTACTTC; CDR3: CASSFSFDKNIQYF
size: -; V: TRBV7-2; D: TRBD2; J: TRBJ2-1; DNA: TGTGCCAGCAGCTCCGGACTAGCGAGCAATGAGCAGTTCTTC; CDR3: CASSSGLASNEQFF
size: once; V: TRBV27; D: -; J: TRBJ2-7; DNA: TGTGCCAGCAGCTTCGGGACTCCGGAAATATACGAGCAGTACTTC; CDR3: CASSFGTPEIYEQYF
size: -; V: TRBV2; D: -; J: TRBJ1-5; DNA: TGTGCCAGCAGTGAGGGGGTCGGCAATCAGCCCCAGCATTTT; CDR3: CASSEGVGNQPQHF
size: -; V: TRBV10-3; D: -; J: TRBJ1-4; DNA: TGTGCCATCAGTGCACAGGATGTGAGGGCTAATGAAAAACTGTTTTTT; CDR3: CAISAQDVRANEKLFF
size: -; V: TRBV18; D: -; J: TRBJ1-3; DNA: TGTGCCAGCACCCAGCCGGCCCCTGGAAACACCATATATTTT; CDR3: CASTQPAPGNTIYF
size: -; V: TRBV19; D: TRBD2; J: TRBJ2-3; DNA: TGTGCCAGTAGCGGGAGGGACGCAGATACGCAGTATTTT; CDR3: CASSGRDADTQYF
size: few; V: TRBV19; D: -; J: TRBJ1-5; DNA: TGTGCCAGTAGTCCCCAAGACCGGCTCCCCAATCAGCCCCAGCATTTT; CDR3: CASSPQDRLPNQPQHF
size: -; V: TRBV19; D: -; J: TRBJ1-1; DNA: TGTGCCAGTAGTAGCGCCCACGGGGAGGGCACTGAAGCTTTCTTT; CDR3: CASSSAHGEGTEAFF
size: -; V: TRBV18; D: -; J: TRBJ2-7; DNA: TGTGCCAGCTCACCGCAGAGACGGGGGACCTACGAGCAGTACTTC; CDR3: CASSPQRRGTYEQYF
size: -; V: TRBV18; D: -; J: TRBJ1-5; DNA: TGTGCCAGCTCACCGGATCGGGATCAGCCCCAGCATTTT; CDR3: CASSPDRDQPQHF
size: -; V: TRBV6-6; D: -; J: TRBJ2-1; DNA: TGTGCCAGCAGGGACCCCCGCGACGATGAGCAGTTCTTC; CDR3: CASRDPRDDEQFF
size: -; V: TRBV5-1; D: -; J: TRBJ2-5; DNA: TGCGCCAGCAGCGCGGGACAGCAAATGACCCAGTACTTC; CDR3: CASSAGQQMTQYF
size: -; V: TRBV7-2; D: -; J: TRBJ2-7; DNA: TGTGCCAGCAGCTCAGACACCTTACGATTGGAGAACTACGAGCAGTACTTC; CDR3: CASSSDTLRLENYEQYF
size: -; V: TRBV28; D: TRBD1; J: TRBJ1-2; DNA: TGTGCCAGCAGTTTGCCGGGACAGGGGGCCGCGAACAACTATGGCTACACCTTC; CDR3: CASSLPGQGAANNYGYTF
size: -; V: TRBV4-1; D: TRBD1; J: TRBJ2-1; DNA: TGCGCCAGCAGCCTTACCCCGGACAGGAGCTCCTACAATGAGCAGTTCTTC; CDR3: CASSLTPDRSSYNEQFF
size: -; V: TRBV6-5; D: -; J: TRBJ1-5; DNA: TGTGCCAGCAGCTTGAGACTGACCCATCAGCCCCAGCATTTT; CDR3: CASSLRLTHQPQHF
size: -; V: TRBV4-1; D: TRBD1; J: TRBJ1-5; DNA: TGCGCCAGCAGCCAGGTCGGACAGGGGCTAAATCAGCCCCAGCATTTT; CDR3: CASSQVGQGLNQPQHF
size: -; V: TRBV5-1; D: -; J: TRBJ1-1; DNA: TGCGCCAGCAGCGTCGCAGAGTTGAACACTGAAGCTTTCTTT; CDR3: CASSVAELNTEAFF
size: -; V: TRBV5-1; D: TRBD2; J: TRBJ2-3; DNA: TGCGCCAGCAGCTACGATCCCCTAGCGGGACGCACAGATACGCAGTATTTT; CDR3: CASSYDPLAGRTDTQYF